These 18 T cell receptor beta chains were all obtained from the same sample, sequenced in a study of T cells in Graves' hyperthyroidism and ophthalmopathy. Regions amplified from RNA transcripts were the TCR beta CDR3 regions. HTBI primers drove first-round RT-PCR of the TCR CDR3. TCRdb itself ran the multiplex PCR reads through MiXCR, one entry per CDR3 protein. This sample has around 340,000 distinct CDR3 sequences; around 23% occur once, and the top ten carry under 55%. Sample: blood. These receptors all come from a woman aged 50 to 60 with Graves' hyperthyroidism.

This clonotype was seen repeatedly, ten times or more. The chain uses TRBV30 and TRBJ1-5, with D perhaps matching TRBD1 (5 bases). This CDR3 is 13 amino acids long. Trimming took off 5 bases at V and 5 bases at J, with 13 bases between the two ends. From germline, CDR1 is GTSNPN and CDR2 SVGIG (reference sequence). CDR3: CAWGRGRDQPQHF. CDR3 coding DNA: TGTGCCTGGGGGAGGGGTCGGGATCAGCCCCAGCATTTT.

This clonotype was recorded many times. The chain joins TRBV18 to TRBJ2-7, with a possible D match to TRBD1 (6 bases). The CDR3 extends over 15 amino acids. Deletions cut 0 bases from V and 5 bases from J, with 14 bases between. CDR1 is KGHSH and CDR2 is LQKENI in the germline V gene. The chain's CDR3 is CASSPPGTRGDEQYF. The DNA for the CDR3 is TGTGCCAGCTCACCACCCGGGACACGAGGGGACGAGCAGTACTTC.

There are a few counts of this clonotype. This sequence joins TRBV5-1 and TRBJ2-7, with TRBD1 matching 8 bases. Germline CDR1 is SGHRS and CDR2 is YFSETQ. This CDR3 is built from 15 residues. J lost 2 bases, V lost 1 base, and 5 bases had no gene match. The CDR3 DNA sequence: TGCGCCAGCAGCTTGTCCCCGGGACAGGCCTACGAGCAGTACTTC. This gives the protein CASSLSPGQAYEQYF.

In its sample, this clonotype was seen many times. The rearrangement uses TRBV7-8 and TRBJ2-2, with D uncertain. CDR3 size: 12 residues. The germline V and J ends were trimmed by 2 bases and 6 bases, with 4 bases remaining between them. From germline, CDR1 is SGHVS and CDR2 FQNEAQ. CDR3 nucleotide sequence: TGTGCCAGCAGCTTAAGATCCGGGGAGCTGTTTTTT. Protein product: CASSLRSGELFF.

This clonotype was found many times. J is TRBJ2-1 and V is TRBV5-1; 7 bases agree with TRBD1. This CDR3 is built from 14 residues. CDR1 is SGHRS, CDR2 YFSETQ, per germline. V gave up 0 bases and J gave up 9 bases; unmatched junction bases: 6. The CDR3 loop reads CASSLGQGNGEQFF. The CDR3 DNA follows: TGCGCCAGCAGCTTGGGACAGGGAAACGGTGAGCAGTTCTTC.

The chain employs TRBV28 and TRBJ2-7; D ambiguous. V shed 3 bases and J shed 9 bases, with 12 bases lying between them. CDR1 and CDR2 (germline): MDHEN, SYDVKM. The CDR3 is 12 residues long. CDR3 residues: CASSLSNRGQYF. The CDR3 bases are TGTGCCAGCAGTTTGTCTAACAGAGGGCAGTACTTC.

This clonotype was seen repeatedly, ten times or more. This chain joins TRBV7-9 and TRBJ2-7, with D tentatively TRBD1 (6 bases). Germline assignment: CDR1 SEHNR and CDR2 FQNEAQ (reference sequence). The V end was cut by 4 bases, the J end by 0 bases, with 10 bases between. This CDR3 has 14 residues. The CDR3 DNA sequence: TGTGCCAGCAGCTCAACAGGGCGCTCCTACGAGCAGTACTTC. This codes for CASSSTGRSYEQYF.

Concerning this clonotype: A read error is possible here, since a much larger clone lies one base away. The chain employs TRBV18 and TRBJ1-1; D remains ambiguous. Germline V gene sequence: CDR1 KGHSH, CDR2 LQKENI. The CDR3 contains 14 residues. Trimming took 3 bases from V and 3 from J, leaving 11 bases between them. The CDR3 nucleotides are TGTGCCAGCTCACCCCCGAGTGTGGACACTGAAGCTTTCTTT. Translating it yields CASSPPSVDTEAFF.

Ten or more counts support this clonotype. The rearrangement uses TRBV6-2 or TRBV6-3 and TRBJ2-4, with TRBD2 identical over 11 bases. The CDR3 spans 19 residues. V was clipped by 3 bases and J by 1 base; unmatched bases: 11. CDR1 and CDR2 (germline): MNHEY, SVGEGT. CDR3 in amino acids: CASSYLAGGIEGAKNIQYF. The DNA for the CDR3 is TGTGCCAGCAGTTATCTAGCGGGGGGAATCGAGGGGGCCAAAAACATTCAGTACTTC.

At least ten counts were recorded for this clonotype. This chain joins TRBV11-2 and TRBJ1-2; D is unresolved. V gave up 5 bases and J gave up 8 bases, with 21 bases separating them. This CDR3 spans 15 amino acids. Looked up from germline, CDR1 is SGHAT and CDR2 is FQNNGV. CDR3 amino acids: CASSPIRSSQAGYTF. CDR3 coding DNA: TGTGCCAGCAGCCCCATCAGGTCAAGCCAAGCGGGCTACACCTTC.

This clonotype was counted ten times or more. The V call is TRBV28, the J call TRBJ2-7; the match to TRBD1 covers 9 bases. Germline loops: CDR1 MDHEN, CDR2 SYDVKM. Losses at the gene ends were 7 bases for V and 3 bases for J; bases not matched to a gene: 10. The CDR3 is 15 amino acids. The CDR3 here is CASMPQTGGSYEQYF. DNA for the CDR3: TGTGCCAGCATGCCTCAGACAGGGGGAAGCTACGAGCAGTACTTC.

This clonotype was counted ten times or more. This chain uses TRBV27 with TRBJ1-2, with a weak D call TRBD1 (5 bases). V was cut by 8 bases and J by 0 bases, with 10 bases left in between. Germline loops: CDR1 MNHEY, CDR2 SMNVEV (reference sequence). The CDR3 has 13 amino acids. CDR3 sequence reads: CASSGGANYGYTF. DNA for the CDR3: TGTGCCAGCTCGGGGGGGGCTAACTATGGCTACACCTTC.

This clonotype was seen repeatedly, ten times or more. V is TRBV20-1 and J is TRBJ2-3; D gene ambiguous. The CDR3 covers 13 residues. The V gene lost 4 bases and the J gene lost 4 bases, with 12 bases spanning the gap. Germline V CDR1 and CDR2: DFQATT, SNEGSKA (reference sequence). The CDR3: CSAKGIGPDTQYF. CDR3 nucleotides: TGCAGTGCTAAAGGAATAGGCCCAGATACGCAGTATTTT.

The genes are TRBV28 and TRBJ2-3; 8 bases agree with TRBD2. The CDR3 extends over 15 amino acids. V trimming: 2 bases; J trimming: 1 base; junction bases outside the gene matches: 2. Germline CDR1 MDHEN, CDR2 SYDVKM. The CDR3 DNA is TGTGCCAGCAGTTTAAACGGGAGGGGCACAGATACGCAGTATTTT. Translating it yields CASSLNGRGTDTQYF.

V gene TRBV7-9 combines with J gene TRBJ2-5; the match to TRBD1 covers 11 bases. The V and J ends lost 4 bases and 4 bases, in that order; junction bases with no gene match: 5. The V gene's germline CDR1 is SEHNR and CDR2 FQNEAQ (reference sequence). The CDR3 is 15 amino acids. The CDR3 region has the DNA TGTGCCAGCAGCTCGGACAGGGGGCGAACAGAGACCCAGTACTTC. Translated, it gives CASSSDRGRTETQYF.

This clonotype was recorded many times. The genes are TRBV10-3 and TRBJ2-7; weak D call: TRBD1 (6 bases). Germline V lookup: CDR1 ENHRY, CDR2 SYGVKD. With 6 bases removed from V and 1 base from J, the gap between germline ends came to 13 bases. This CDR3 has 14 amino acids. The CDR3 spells CAIRPRQDSYEQYF. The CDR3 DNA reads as TGTGCCATCAGGCCCCGACAGGATTCCTACGAGCAGTACTTC.

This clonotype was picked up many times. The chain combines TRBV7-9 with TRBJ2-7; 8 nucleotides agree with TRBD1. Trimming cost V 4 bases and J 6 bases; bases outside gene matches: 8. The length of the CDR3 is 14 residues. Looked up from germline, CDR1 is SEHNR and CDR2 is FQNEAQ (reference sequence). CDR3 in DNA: TGTGCCAGCAGCTCCGGGACAGGAGTCTCCGAGCAGTACTTC. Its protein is CASSSGTGVSEQYF.

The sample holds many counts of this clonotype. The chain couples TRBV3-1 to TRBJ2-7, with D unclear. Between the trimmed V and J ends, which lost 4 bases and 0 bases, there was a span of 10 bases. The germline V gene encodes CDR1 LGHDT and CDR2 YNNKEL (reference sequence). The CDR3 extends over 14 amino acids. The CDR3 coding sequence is TGTGCCAGCAGCCCGTACGGTAGCTCCTACGAGCAGTACTTC. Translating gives CASSPYGSSYEQYF.